What follows are 23 T cell receptor beta chains derived from one specimen sequenced in a study of early T cells in non-severe SARS-CoV-2 infection. Via MiXCR, TCRdb re-called the 5' RACE reads, giving one row per CDR3 protein. The data hold 50,000 to 60,000 distinct CDR3 sequences, with roughly a tenth observed a single time. Sequencing used whole blood. The receptors here all came from an adult who was a healthcare worker with PCR-confirmed SARS-CoV-2 infection or an uninfected control (not recorded which).

The chain couples TRBV10-2 to TRBJ1-4; TRBD1 agrees at 7 bases. Germline V CDR1 and CDR2: WSHSY, SAAADI. V was pared by 8 bases and J by 6 bases, with 9 bases of the junction left unmatched. The CDR3 sequence is 14 residues long. The CDR3 DNA reads TGCGCCAGCCGGACAGGACCAAGCGATGAAAAACTGTTTTTT. It codes for CASRTGPSDEKLFF.

This clonotype has a count of ten or more. The chain combines TRBV7-3 with TRBJ2-6; D gene ambiguous. CDR3 length equals 17 residues. CDR1 and CDR2 (germline): SGHTA, FQGTGA. V was trimmed by 4 bases and J by 0 bases, leaving 13 bases between them. The CDR3 spells CASSSPRGISGANVLTF. The CDR3 nucleotides are TGTGCCAGCAGCTCCCCCCGTGGAATCTCTGGGGCCAACGTCCTGACTTTC.

The rearrangement links TRBV18 to TRBJ1-1; perhaps TRBD1 as D (6 bases). Germline lookup yields CDR1 KGHSH and CDR2 LQKENI. CDR3 length: 14 amino acids. V was pared by 3 bases and J by 10 bases, with 18 bases between. The CDR3 nucleotides read TGTGCCAGCTCACCCCGCGCCGGGGGGCTAGCAGCTTTCTTT. Its protein product is CASSPRAGGLAAFF.

The V gene is TRBV15, the J gene TRBJ2-5; D gene uncertain. The CDR3 runs to 13 residues. Germline V gives CDR1 LNHNV, CDR2 YYDKDF (reference sequence). Trimming removed 0 bases at V and 7 bases at J, with 9 bases between. The CDR3 coding sequence is TGTGCCACCAGCAGAGAAGCAGTTGGGACCCAGTACTTC. It yields the protein CATSREAVGTQYF.

This clonotype was counted between two and nine times. The CDR3 region has the DNA TGCGCCAGCAGCTCGCTAAAAGGGGGCTCCTACAATGAGCAGTTCTTC. Amino acids: CASSSLKGGSYNEQFF. The V call is TRBV5-1, the J call TRBJ2-1; a possible D gene is TRBD1 (6 bases). The CDR3 covers 16 residues. CDR1 and CDR2 (germline): SGHRS, YFSETQ. V lost 3 bases to trimming and J lost 0 bases, with 13 bases between them.

This clonotype was detected ten times or more. The chain is built from TRBV9 and TRBJ1-3; TRBD1 might be the D (6 bases). The V end lost 3 bases, the J end lost 4 bases, and 11 bases lay between the germline ends. Germline CDR1 reads SGDLS; CDR2 reads YYNGEE. CDR3 size: 14 residues. CDR3 sequence (DNA): TGTGCCAGCAGCGAAGTGACAGGAGGAAACACCATATATTTT. This codes for CASSEVTGGNTIYF.

This clonotype was counted many times. The chain carries TRBV7-3 and TRBJ2-2; 11 bases map to TRBD2. This CDR3 is built from 16 residues. The ends lost 5 bases at V and 0 bases at J; junction bases unmatched: 2. Per germline, CDR1 SGHTA and CDR2 FQGTGA. Here the CDR3 DNA reads TGTGCCAGCAGCAAGACTAGCGGGACGAACACCGGGGAGCTGTTTTTT. Residues: CASSKTSGTNTGELFF.

This clonotype was counted at least ten times. The V gene is TRBV18, the J gene TRBJ2-1, with TRBD2 identical over 9 bases. The CDR3 is 16 residues long. The J segment lost 9 bases and the V segment lost 0 bases, leaving 9 bases of the junction unmatched. CDR1 is KGHSH and CDR2 is LQKENI in the germline V gene. The CDR3, as DNA: TGTGCCAGCTCACCACCCCTCGGCGGGGGGGCCAGTGAGCAGTTCTTC. Its translation: CASSPPLGGGASEQFF. Filled out from reference TRBV18 and TRBJ2-1, the complete variable domain reads NAGVMQNPRHLVRRRGQEARLRCSPMKGHSHVYWYRQLPEEGLKFMVYLQKENIIDESGMPKERFSAEFPKEGPSILRIQQVVRGDSAAYFCASSPPLGGGASEQFFGPGTRLTVL.

This clonotype was seen repeatedly, ten times or more. The rearrangement uses TRBV2 and TRBJ2-1, with TRBD1 as a possible D gene (6 bases). The CDR3 runs to 14 residues. Per germline, CDR1 SNHLY and CDR2 FYNNEI. V lost 9 bases, J lost 0 bases, and 12 bases lay in between. The CDR3 sequence is CASRQEISYNEQFF. The CDR3 DNA follows: TGTGCCAGTCGACAGGAGATCTCCTACAATGAGCAGTTCTTC.

This clonotype was seen many times. V gene TRBV18 combines with J gene TRBJ1-1; TRBD1 might be the D (6 bases). This CDR3 is 14 amino acids long. Trimming took off 2 bases at V and 3 bases at J, with 10 bases between the two ends. Germline CDR1 and CDR2: KGHSH and LQKENI. The CDR3 region is CASSPTQGDTEAFF. The DNA of the CDR3 is TGTGCCAGCTCACCAACACAGGGAGACACTGAAGCTTTCTTT.

This clonotype was observed many times. This chain uses TRBV5-1 with TRBJ1-4, with 8 nucleotides matching TRBD1. The V gene end was trimmed by 4 bases and the J gene end by 5 bases; junction bases not matched to a gene: 7. This CDR3 comprises 15 residues. Germline-derived CDR1 and CDR2 are SGHRS and YFSETQ. The CDR3 spells CASSRMGQENEKLFF. The CDR3 region has the DNA TGCGCCAGCAGCAGAATGGGACAGGAGAATGAAAAACTGTTTTTT.

A few counts support this clonotype. The chain combines TRBV5-1 with TRBJ2-1; D not certain. The V and J ends lost 3 bases and 4 bases respectively, with 11 bases between them. CDR1 is SGHRS and CDR2 is YFSETQ in the germline V gene. The CDR3 totals 14 residues. This CDR3 is CASSWTSRYNEQFF. CDR3 nucleotide sequence: TGCGCCAGCAGCTGGACGAGCCGTTACAATGAGCAGTTCTTC.

This clonotype occurred a few times. V usage is TRBV10-1 and J usage is TRBJ1-2; no firm D call. The CDR3 loop spans 14 amino acids. With 0 bases removed from V and 5 bases from J, the gap between germline ends came to 10 bases. The germline V gene encodes CDR1 WNHNN and CDR2 SYGVQD (reference sequence). CDR3 DNA: TGCGCCAGCAGTGAGTCTACGCTACCGTATGGCTACACCTTC. This sequence encodes CASSESTLPYGYTF.

The gene calls are TRBV24-1 and TRBJ2-5, with a tentative D call TRBD1 (7 bases). Trimming took 7 bases from V and 0 from J, leaving 14 bases between them. The germline V gene encodes CDR1 KGHDR and CDR2 SFDVKD. This CDR3 is built from 15 residues. The CDR3 protein is CATSPGRGDQETQYF. The CDR3 DNA follows: TGTGCCACCAGCCCTGGCAGGGGGGACCAAGAGACCCAGTACTTC.

This clonotype was observed many times. The chain links TRBV3-1 to TRBJ1-1, with D maybe TRBD1 (5 bases). In germline, CDR1 is LGHDT, CDR2 YNNKEL (reference sequence). V dropped 1 base and J dropped 4 bases, with 10 bases sitting between them. The CDR3 length is 14 residues. CDR3 amino acids: CASSQVVGGTEAFF. The DNA of the CDR3 is TGTGCCAGCAGCCAAGTTGTTGGGGGCACTGAAGCTTTCTTT.

The chain links TRBV20-1 to TRBJ2-3; no definite D call. The CDR3 sequence is 15 residues long. V was trimmed by 3 bases and J by 0 bases, leaving 13 bases between them. Germline V gene sequence: CDR1 DFQATT, CDR2 SNEGSKA (reference sequence). CDR3 sequence: CSASYGSSSTDTQYF. The CDR3, as DNA: TGCAGTGCTAGTTATGGCTCCTCTAGCACAGATACGCAGTATTTT.

The sample holds many counts of this clonotype. The chain carries TRBV6-6 and TRBJ2-1, with 10 bases lining up with TRBD2. The CDR3 is 13 residues long. The germline CDR1 and CDR2 sequences are MNHNY and SVGAGI (reference sequence). V was clipped by 7 bases and J by 7 bases; unmatched bases: 4. The CDR3 loop reads CASKSGGGNEQFF. In DNA form, the CDR3 reads TGTGCCAGCAAGAGCGGGGGGGGGAATGAGCAGTTCTTC.

This clonotype was observed at least ten times. The chain joins TRBV19 to TRBJ2-1; the D gene is possibly TRBD2 (5 bases). V was shortened by 5 bases and J by 4 bases, with 6 bases between the two germline ends. CDR3 length: 12 residues. Looked up from germline, CDR1 is LNHDA and CDR2 is SQIVND (reference sequence). The CDR3 DNA reads as TGTGCCAGTAGTCCGGGGTACAATGAGCAGTTCTTC. As protein: CASSPGYNEQFF.

This clonotype was found a few times. J is TRBJ2-2 and V is TRBV6-1; TRBD1 matches 8 bases. The CDR3 covers 15 residues. Germline CDR1 reads MNHNS; CDR2 reads SASEGT. The V gene end was trimmed by 8 bases and the J gene end by 7 bases; junction bases not matched to a gene: 12. The CDR3 bases are TGTGCCAGCTATGGTGGCAGGGGGCTGATCGGGGAGCTGTTTTTT. As protein: CASYGGRGLIGELFF.

A few counts support this clonotype. The gene calls are TRBV4-1 and TRBJ1-2; D is unresolved. The germline V gene has CDR1 MGHRA and CDR2 YSYEKL. The ends were cut back, 2 bases at V and 3 bases at J, with 7 bases in the middle. The CDR3 is 13 residues long. The CDR3 nucleotides are TGCGCCAGCAGCCAAAGCGGAGACTATGGCTACACCTTC. Protein: CASSQSGDYGYTF.

This clonotype was detected ten times or more. The rearrangement joins TRBV30 to TRBJ2-5; D might be TRBD1 (6 bases). V was pared by 1 base and J by 0 bases, with 12 bases between. Germline V gene data show CDR1 as GTSNPN and CDR2 as SVGIG (reference sequence). The CDR3 has 15 residues. The CDR3 sequence: CAWSGGQRHQETQYF. As DNA, the CDR3 is TGTGCCTGGAGTGGGGGGCAGCGGCACCAAGAGACCCAGTACTTC.

The table lists this clonotype with many counts. The genes are TRBV20-1 and TRBJ1-1; 8 nucleotides match TRBD1. V gave up 1 base and J gave up 9 bases; unmatched junction bases: 10. CDR3 length: 14 residues. Germline CDR1 and CDR2: DFQATT and SNEGSKA (reference sequence). CDR3 nucleotides: TGCAGTGCTAGAGCGTTGAGACAGGGGAGGCAAGCTTTCTTT. Amino acid sequence: CSARALRQGRQAFF.

In this sample, this clonotype turned up a few times. The chain employs TRBV3-1 and TRBJ1-1; D perhaps matches TRBD1 (6 bases). Germline V gene lookup returns CDR1 LGHDT and CDR2 YNNKEL (reference sequence). The CDR3 covers 13 residues. Trimming took 3 bases from V and 11 from J, leaving 16 bases between them. The chain's CDR3 is CASSQTRGQKAFF. CDR3 DNA: TGTGCCAGCAGCCAGACCAGGGGCCAGAAGGCTTTCTTT.